The next 20 T cell receptor beta chains were all read from a single sample in a study of T cell responses to AZD1222 COVID-19 vaccine. Profiling relied on immunoSEQ multiplex PCR, and the TCRdb table lists in-frame clones only, not all of them. The sample yields 150,000 to 180,000 clones, about nine tenths seen once. The sample consisted of peripheral blood, taken on day 0 of AZD1222 vaccination. Receptors originate from an adult in good health.

The chain has TRBV23-1 and TRBJ2-2, with 7 bases matching TRBD1. TRBV23-1 is assigned to the ORF class and has an uncertain function. The V gene end was trimmed by 2 bases and the J gene end by 1 base; junction bases not matched to a gene: 13. This CDR3 spans 19 amino acids. This CDR3 reads CASSQTKYGTEQNTGELFF. The CDR3 DNA sequence: TGCGCCAGCAGTCAAACCAAATACGGGACAGAGCAGAACACCGGGGAGCTGTTTTTT.

This chain joins TRBV4-1 and TRBJ2-1; TRBD2 matches at 9 bases. This CDR3 contains 18 residues. The V segment lost 1 base and the J segment 9 bases; nucleotides outside the gene matches: 16. CDR1 MGHRA and CDR2 YSYEKL come from the germline V gene. The CDR3 nucleotides read TGCGCCAGCAGCCAAGGGGTGTTAACGCGGGAGGGCCGGATTGAGCAGTTCTTC. Translated: CASSQGVLTREGRIEQFF.

CDR3 DNA sequence: TGTGCCAGCAGCTTAGCGTCGGCGGGAGGGCCGAAAGAGACCCAGTACTTC. It yields the protein CASSLASAGGPKETQYF. The chain is built from TRBV7-7 and TRBJ2-5; TRBD2 matches at 9 bases. With V trimmed by 0 bases and J by 3 bases, 8 bases remained unmatched. There are 17 residues in the CDR3. Germline V gives CDR1 SSHAT, CDR2 FNYEAQ (reference sequence).

The chain uses TRBV9 and TRBJ2-1; unclear D gene. The CDR3 is 16 amino acids. In germline, CDR1 is SGDLS, CDR2 YYNGEE. V was trimmed by 0 bases and J by 0 bases, leaving 10 bases between them. CDR3 in DNA: TGTGCCAGCAGCGTAGGGCGGAGTACCTCCTACAATGAGCAGTTCTTC. It specifies CASSVGRSTSYNEQFF.

This chain connects TRBV10-3 to TRBJ2-3; unclear D gene. V was trimmed by 3 bases and J by 0 bases, leaving 10 bases between them. The CDR3 has 15 residues. Germline values: CDR1 ENHRY, CDR2 SYGVKD. Here the CDR3 reads CAISDLGYSTDTQYF. CDR3 nucleotide sequence: TGTGCCATCAGTGACTTGGGGTATAGCACAGATACGCAGTATTTT.

The chain uses TRBV18 and TRBJ1-2; no firm D call. CDR3 size: 14 residues. The germline V gene encodes CDR1 KGHSH and CDR2 LQKENI. V dropped 0 bases and J dropped 7 bases, with 12 bases sitting between them. This chain's CDR3 is CASSPPEGDVGYTF. CDR3 nucleotide sequence: TGTGCCAGCTCACCACCTGAGGGCGATGTTGGCTACACCTTC.

This chain links TRBV7-3 with TRBJ2-3; 9 bases agree with TRBD2. Germline V lookup: CDR1 SGHTA, CDR2 FQGTGA. The V gene end was trimmed by 3 bases and the J gene end by 2 bases; junction bases not matched to a gene: 3. The CDR3 has 15 amino acids. This CDR3 is CASSFSGGFTDTQYF. CDR3 sequence (DNA): TGTGCCAGCAGCTTTAGCGGGGGATTCACAGATACGCAGTATTTT.

This chain joins TRBV28 and TRBJ2-4; D perhaps matches TRBD1 (5 bases). The CDR3 runs to 12 residues. Germline V gene sequence: CDR1 MDHEN, CDR2 SYDVKM. Between the trimmed V and J ends, which lost 10 bases and 0 bases, there was a span of 7 bases. CDR3 amino acids: CATGQAKNIQYF. CDR3 DNA: TGTGCCACCGGACAAGCCAAAAACATTCAGTACTTC.

The V call is TRBV19, the J call TRBJ1-1; no reliable D call. This CDR3 has 15 amino acids. Germline CDR1 and CDR2: LNHDA and SQIVND (reference sequence). V was clipped by 6 bases and J by 2 bases, with 16 bases between them. CDR3 nucleotides: TGTGCCAGTAGCTCCAGAACCCGGGTTAACACTGAAGCTTTCTTT. The encoded protein is CASSSRTRVNTEAFF.

The chain is built from TRBV27 and TRBJ2-1, with D unresolved. The CDR3 is made up of 14 amino acids. The V and J ends lost 7 bases and 12 bases respectively, with 22 bases between them. CDR1 and CDR2 (germline): MNHEY, SMNVEV (reference sequence). CDR3 bases: TGTGCCAGCAATAAACCGGACCTAGGGCTAGGGCAGTTCTTC. Protein product: CASNKPDLGLGQFF.

The genes are TRBV9 and TRBJ1-3; TRBD1 might be the D (5 bases). Trimming cost V 3 bases and J 1 base, with 5 bases left between them. The germline gives CDR1 SGDLS, CDR2 YYNGEE. This CDR3 comprises 13 residues. The CDR3 DNA reads as TGTGCCAGCAGCGCAGGGTCTGGAAACACCATATATTTT. As protein: CASSAGSGNTIYF. The complete variable domain, with remaining parts taken from reference TRBV9 and TRBJ1-3, reads DSGVTQTPKHLITATGQRVTLRCSPRSGDLSVYWYQQSLDQGLQFLIQYYNGEERAKGNILERFSAQQFPDLHSELNLSSLELGDSALYFCASSAGSGNTIYFGEGSWLTVV.

This clone was counted only a few times. The chain recombines TRBV7-2 with TRBJ2-7, with 10 bases aligning to TRBD1. The CDR3 length is 15 residues. Trimming took 1 base from V and 4 from J; bases not matched to a gene: 4. The germline V gene encodes CDR1 SGHTA and CDR2 FQGNSA. DNA for the CDR3: TGTGCCAGCAGCTTAGTTGGGACAGGGGAATACGAGCAGTACTTC. Amino acids: CASSLVGTGEYEQYF.

The rearrangement joins TRBV6-1 to TRBJ1-4; D is unclear. There are 13 residues in the CDR3. The V end was cut by 0 bases, the J end by 13 bases, with 12 bases between. Germline CDR1 MNHNS, CDR2 SASEGT. The CDR3 sequence: CASSEAVFAGLFF. CDR3 bases: TGTGCCAGCAGTGAAGCAGTCTTCGCCGGACTGTTTTTT.

This rearrangement joins TRBV28 to TRBJ1-1, with D unresolved. V lost 5 bases and J lost 4, with 23 bases in between. The CDR3 contains 17 residues. Germline-derived CDR1 and CDR2 are MDHEN and SYDVKM. As DNA, the CDR3 is TGTGCCAGCAGTATCCTTATCGGGTTGGGGTACAGCACTGAAGCTTTCTTT. Its protein is CASSILIGLGYSTEAFF. Supplemented by reference TRBV28 and TRBJ1-1, the full variable domain reads DVKVTQSSRYLVKRTGEKVFLECVQDMDHENMFWYRQDPGLGLRLIYFSYDVKMKEKGDIPEGYSVSREKKERFSLILESASTNQTSMYLCASSILIGLGYSTEAFFGQGTRLTVV.

The chain employs TRBV5-5 and TRBJ1-3; D unclear. V lost 0 bases and J 0 bases, leaving 10 bases between the germline ends. Germline-derived CDR1 and CDR2 are SGHKS and YYEKEE (reference sequence). CDR3 length: 16 residues. The CDR3 DNA reads TGTGCCAGCAGCTTGGGTGGTGGCCTCTCTGGAAACACCATATATTTT. It translates to CASSLGGGLSGNTIYF.

The chain is built from TRBV6-2 or TRBV6-3 and TRBJ1-5, with D maybe TRBD1 (5 bases). V lost 5 bases, J lost 4 bases, and 9 bases lay in between. The CDR3 length is 13 residues. Germline assignment: CDR1 MNHEY and CDR2 SVGEGT. The CDR3 region has the DNA TGTGCCAGCAGTACCAGGACAAATCAGCCCCAGCATTTT. Its protein is CASSTRTNQPQHF.

The rearrangement uses TRBV19 and TRBJ2-1; D possibly corresponds to TRBD1 (5 bases). CDR3 length: 17 amino acids. CDR1 is LNHDA, CDR2 SQIVND, per germline (reference sequence). Trimming shortened V by 3 bases and J by 4 bases, and 19 bases separated the two germline ends. CDR3 nucleotides: TGTGCCAGTAGTATTATTCCTGGGGCGGTTACGTACAATGAGCAGTTCTTC. It yields the protein CASSIIPGAVTYNEQFF.

The chain joins TRBV24-1 to TRBJ1-2; D is perhaps TRBD1 (6 bases). The germline CDR1 and CDR2 sequences are KGHDR and SFDVKD. The CDR3 runs to 14 residues. The V end was cut by 4 bases, the J end by 4 bases, with 12 bases between. The CDR3 bases are TGTGCCACCAGTGACTCAGGACAGATCTATGGCTACACCTTC. Its translation: CATSDSGQIYGYTF.

The chain joins TRBV28 to TRBJ1-2; a possible D gene is TRBD1 (6 bases). The length of the CDR3 is 14 residues. Germline lookup yields CDR1 MDHEN and CDR2 SYDVKM. The V end was cut by 3 bases, the J end by 9 bases, with 17 bases between. The CDR3 here is CASSFPGEVPSYTF. The CDR3 DNA is TGTGCCAGCAGTTTCCCAGGGGAGGTGCCAAGCTACACCTTC.

The chain links TRBV7-2 to TRBJ2-5; 7 nucleotides line up with TRBD2. Germline assignment: CDR1 SGHTA and CDR2 FQGNSA. The CDR3 is made up of 16 amino acids. With 7 bases clipped from V and 1 base from J, the junction kept 12 bases outside the gene matches. This CDR3 is CASTPLIGGSQETQYF. The CDR3 DNA reads TGTGCCAGCACCCCCTTAATAGGCGGGAGCCAAGAGACCCAGTACTTC. The full variable domain, its missing parts supplied by reference TRBV7-2 and TRBJ2-5, is GAGVSQSPSNKVTEKGKDVELRCDPISGHTALYWYRQSLGQGLEFLIYFQGNSAPDKSGLPSDRFSAERTGGSVSTLTIQRTQQEDSAVYLCASTPLIGGSQETQYFGPGTRLLVL.